The T cell receptor beta chain described here comes from a study of CD8+ T cells in alopecia areata. As for the study in general: Twice daily, treated patients received 5 to 10 mg of oral tofacitinib.

The germline gives CDR1 SGHDN, CDR2 FVKESK. The CDR3 contains 11 residues. The V end was cut by 0 bases, the J end by 4 bases, with 1 base between. Punch biopsies of lesional scalp, plus peripheral blood, were taken from alopecia areata patients. Cell sorting was applied to PBMCs, and CD4+ and CD8+ T cells were collected. This clone was picked up a small number of times. Sequencing relied on a cDNA template that was reverse transcribed from extracted RNA. Profiling relied on immunoSEQ multiplex PCR, and the TCRdb table lists in-frame clones only, not all of them. The repertoire holds over 100,000 clones, 49% seen once, with about 17% in the top ten.

The TCR was taken from a human donor with alopecia areata. The sequencing used CD8+ T cells sorted from blood, collected at week 0. The rearrangement links TRBV14 to TRBJ2-7; no definite D call. CDR3 DNA: TGTGCCAGCAGCCAAGAATACGAGCAGTACTTC. Its translation is CASSQEYEQYF.